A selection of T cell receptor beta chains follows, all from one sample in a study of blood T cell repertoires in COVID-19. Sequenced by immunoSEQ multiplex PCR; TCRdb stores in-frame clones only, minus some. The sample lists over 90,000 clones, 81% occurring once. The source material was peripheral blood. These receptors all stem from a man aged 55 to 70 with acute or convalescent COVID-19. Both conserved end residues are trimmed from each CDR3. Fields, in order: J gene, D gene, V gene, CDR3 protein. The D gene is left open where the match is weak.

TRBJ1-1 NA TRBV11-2 ASSLGQENTEAF
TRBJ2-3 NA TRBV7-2 ASSALGASTDTQY
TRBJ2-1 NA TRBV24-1 ATSGRSGFGDNEQF
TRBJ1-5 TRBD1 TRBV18 ASSPLGTVNQPQH
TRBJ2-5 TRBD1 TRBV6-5 ASRLTGLQETQY
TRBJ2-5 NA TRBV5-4 ASSPGRDQETQY
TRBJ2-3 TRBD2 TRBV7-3 ASSRTSGGDTQY
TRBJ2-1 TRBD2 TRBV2 ASRVTGTSVNEQF
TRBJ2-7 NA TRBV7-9 ASSLVAYEQY
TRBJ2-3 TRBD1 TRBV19 ASSPRTGGDTQY
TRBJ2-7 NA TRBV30 AWSRDTSYEQY
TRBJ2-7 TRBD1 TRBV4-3 ASSQRTGGSYEQY
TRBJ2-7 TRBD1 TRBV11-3 ASSPGQGIYEQY
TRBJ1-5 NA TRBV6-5 ASSYSTASNQPQH
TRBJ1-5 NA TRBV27 ASSLVSGFSNQPQH
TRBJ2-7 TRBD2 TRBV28 ASSFPTKIAGEISGYEQY
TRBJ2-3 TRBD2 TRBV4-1 ASSLRLAGITDTQY
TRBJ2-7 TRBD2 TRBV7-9 ASGKREGLIYEQY
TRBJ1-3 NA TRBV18 ASSPEGRNTIY
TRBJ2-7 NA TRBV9 ASSPREALSYEQY
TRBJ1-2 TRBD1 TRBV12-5 ASGLERTDRGIGYT
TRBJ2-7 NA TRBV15 ATSRDRRQDYEQY
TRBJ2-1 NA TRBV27 ASSFSGGIGEQF
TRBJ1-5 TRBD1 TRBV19 ASETGQVNQPQH
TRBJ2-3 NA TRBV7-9 ASSLDGKPTDTQY
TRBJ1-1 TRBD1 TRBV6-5 ASSTGTGDTEAF
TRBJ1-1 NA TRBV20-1 SAAQGNRAF
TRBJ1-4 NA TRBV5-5 ASSLARWNEKLF
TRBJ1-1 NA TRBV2 ASNPDRAVNTEAF
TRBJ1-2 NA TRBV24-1 ATSDQIYGYT
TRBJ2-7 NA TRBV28 ASVLSGTISNEQY
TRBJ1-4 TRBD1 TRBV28 ASSFQGVEEKLF
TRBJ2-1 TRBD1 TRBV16 ASSQSTATGGNEQF
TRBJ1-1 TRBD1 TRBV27 ASTPDRGGRANTEAF
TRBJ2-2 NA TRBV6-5 ASSYGTTGGELF
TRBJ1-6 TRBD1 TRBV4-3 ASSQVDREGSPLH
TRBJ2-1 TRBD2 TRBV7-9 ASSLLAGVVYNEQF
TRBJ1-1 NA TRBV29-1 SVGADSEAF
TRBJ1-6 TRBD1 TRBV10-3 ATANLTGTGFGSPLH
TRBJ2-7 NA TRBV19 ASRRGLATREQY
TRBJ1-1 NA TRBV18 ASSPAADTEAF
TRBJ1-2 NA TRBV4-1 ASSQTGTYGYT
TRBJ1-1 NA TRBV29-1 SFLGLLNTEAF
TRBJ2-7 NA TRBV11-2 ASSLAGVGEQY
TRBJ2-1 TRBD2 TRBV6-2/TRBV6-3 ASSFSTSSGNEQF
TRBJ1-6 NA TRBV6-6 ASSYVQGRDSPLH
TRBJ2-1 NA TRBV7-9 ASSPTGFGEQF
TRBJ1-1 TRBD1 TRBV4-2 ASSHGQGAGEAF
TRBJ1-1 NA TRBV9 ASSPDPRRTEAF
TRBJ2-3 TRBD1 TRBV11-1 ASSLQGQGDTDTQY
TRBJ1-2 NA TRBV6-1 ASSEAQIRYGYT
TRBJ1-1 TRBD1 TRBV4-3 ASSQGSTGGYDTEAF
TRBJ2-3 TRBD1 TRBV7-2 ASSARGDRDTDTQY
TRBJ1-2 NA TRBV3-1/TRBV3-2 ASSQEGHSFYGYT
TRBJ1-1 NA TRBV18 ASSQTDGNTEAF
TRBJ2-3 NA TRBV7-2 ASSFMTSSDTQY
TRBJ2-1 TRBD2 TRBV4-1 ASSQEASGGYYNEQF
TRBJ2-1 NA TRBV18 ASSSMDTYNEQF